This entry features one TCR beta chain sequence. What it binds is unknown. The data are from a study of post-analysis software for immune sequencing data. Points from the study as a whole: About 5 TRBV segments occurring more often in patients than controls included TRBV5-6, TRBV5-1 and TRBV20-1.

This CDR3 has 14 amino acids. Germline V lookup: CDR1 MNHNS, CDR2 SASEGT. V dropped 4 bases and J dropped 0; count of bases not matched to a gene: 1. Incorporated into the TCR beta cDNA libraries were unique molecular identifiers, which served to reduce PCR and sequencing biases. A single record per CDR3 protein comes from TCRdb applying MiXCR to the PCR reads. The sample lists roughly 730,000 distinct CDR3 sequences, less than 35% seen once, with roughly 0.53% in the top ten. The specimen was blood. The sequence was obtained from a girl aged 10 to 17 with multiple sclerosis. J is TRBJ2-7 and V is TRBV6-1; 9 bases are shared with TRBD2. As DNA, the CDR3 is TGTGCCAGCAGTGCTAGCGGGGTCTCCTACGAGCAGTACTTC. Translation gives CASSASGVSYEQYF.